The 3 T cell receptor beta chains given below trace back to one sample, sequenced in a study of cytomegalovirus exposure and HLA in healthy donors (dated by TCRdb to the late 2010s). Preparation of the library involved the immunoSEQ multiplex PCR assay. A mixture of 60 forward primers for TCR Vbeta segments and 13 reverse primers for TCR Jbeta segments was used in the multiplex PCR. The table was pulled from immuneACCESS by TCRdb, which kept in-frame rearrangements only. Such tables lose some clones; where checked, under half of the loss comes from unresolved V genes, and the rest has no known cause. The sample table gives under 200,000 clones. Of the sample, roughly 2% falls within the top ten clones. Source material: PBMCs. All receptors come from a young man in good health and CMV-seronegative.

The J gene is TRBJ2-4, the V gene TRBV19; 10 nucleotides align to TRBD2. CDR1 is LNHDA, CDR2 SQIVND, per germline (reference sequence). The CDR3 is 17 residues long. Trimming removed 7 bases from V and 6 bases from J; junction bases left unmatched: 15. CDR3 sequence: CASKGASGRGGGNIQYF. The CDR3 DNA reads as TGTGCCAGTAAGGGAGCTAGCGGGAGAGGGGGGGGAAACATTCAGTACTTC.

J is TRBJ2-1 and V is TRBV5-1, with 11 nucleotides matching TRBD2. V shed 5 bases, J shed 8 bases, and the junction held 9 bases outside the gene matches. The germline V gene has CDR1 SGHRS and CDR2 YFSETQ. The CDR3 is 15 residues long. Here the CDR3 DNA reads TGCGCCAGCAGTCTTAGCGGGAGGGCCGGAGATGAGCAGTTCTTC. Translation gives CASSLSGRAGDEQFF.

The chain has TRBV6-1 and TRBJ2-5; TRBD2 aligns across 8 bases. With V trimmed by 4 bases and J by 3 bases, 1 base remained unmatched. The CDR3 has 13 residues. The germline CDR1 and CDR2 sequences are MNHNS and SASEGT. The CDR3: CASSVSGKETQYF. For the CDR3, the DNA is TGTGCCAGCAGTGTTAGCGGGAAAGAGACCCAGTACTTC.